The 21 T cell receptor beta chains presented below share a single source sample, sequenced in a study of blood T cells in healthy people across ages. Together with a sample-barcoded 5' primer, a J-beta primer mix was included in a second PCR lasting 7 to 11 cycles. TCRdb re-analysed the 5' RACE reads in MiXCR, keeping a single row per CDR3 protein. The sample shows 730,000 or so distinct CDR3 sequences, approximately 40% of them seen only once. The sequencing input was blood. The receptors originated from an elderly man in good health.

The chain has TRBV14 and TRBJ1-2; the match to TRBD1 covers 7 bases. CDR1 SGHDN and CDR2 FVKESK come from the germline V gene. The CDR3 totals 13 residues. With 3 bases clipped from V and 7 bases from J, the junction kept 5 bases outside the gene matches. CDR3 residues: CASSQAGGAGYTF. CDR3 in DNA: TGTGCCAGCAGCCAGGCAGGGGGGGCTGGCTACACCTTC.

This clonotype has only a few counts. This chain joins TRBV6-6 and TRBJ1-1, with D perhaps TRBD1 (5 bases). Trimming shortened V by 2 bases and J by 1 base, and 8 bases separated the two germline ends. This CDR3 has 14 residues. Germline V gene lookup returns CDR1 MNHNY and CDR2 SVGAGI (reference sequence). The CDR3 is CASSYAGANTEAFF. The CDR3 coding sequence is TGTGCCAGCAGTTACGCCGGGGCGAACACTGAAGCTTTCTTT.

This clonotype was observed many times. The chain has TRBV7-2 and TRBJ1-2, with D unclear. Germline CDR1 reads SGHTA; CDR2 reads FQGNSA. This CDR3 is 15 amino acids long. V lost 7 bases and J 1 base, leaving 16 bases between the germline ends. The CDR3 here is CASTPSPRLNYGYTF. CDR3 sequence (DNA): TGTGCCAGCACCCCGAGCCCCCGTCTTAACTATGGCTACACCTTC.

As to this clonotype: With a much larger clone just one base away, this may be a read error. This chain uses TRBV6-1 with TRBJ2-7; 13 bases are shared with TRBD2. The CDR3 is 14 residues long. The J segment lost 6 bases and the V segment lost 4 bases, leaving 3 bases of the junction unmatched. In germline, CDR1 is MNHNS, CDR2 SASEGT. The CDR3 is CASSGLAGGGEQYF. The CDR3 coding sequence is TGTGCCAGCAGTGGACTAGCGGGAGGAGGCGAGCAGTACTTC.

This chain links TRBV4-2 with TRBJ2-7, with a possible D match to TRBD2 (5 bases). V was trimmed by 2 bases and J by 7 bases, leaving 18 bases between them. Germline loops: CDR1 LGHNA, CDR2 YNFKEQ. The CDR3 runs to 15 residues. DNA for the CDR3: TGTGCCAGCAGCCAAAATCTCCAGGCGGGCACTGAGCAGTACTTC. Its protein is CASSQNLQAGTEQYF.

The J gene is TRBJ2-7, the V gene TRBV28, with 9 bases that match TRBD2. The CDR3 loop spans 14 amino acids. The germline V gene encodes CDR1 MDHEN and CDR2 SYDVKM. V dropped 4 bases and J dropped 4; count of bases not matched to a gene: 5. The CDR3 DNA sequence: TGTGCCAGCAGTTATAGCGGGAGTCGTTACGAGCAGTACTTC. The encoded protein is CASSYSGSRYEQYF.

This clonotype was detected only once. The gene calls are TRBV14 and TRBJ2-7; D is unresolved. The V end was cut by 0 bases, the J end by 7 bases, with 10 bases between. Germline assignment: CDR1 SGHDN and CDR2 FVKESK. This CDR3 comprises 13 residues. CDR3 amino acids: CASSQDQASEQYF. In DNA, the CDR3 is TGTGCCAGCAGCCAAGATCAAGCGAGTGAGCAGTACTTC.

The CDR3 loop is CAISASGQETQYF. CDR3 DNA: TGTGCCATCAGTGCAAGCGGGCAAGAGACCCAGTACTTC. This chain uses TRBV10-3 with TRBJ2-7, with D maybe TRBD2 (6 bases). The J call may be wrong; the DNA end is better matched by TRBJ2-5. The CDR3 runs 13 residues. The germline V gene has CDR1 ENHRY and CDR2 SYGVKD.

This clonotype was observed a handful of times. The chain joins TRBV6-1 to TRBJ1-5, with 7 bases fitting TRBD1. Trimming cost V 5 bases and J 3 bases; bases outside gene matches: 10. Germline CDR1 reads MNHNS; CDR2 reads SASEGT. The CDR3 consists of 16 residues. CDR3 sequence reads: CASSSWRQGDNQPQHF. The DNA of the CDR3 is TGTGCCAGCAGTAGTTGGAGACAGGGAGACAATCAGCCCCAGCATTTT.

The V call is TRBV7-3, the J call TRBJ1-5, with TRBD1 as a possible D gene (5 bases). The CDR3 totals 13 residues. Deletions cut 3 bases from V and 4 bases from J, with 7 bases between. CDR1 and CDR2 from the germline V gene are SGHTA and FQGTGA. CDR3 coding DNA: TGTGCCAGCAGCTTGTACAGGAATCAGCCCCAGCATTTT. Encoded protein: CASSLYRNQPQHF.

The CDR3 bases are TGCAGTGCTAGAGATCAGTACGGCAATCAGCCCCAGCATTTT. It specifies CSARDQYGNQPQHF. The chain links TRBV20-1 to TRBJ1-5; unclear D gene. In germline, CDR1 is DFQATT, CDR2 SNEGSKA (reference sequence). The CDR3 is 14 amino acids. Trimming removed 0 bases from V and 2 bases from J, with 8 bases in between.

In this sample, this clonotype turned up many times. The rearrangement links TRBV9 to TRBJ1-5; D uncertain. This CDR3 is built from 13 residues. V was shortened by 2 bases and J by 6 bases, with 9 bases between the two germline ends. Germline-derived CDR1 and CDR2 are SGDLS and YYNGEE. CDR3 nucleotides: TGTGCCAGCAGCGTTTCACCGGGTCAGCCCCAGCATTTT. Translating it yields CASSVSPGQPQHF.

CDR3 in DNA: TGCGCCAGCAGCTTGGGGGGACTAGCGGGAGCCAATGAGCAGTACTTC. Protein: CASSLGGLAGANEQYF. The chain combines TRBV5-1 with TRBJ2-5, with 14 bases matching TRBD2. Per germline, CDR1 SGHRS and CDR2 YFSETQ. V lost 0 bases, J lost 11 bases, and 9 bases stayed unmatched. There are 16 residues in the CDR3.

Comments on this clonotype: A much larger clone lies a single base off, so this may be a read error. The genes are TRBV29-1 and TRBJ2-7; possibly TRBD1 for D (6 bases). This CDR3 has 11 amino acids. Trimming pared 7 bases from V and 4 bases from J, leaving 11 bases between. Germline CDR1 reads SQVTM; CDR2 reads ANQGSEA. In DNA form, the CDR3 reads TGCAGCGGTTCAGGGGAATACGAGCAGTACTTC. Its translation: CSGSGEYEQYF.

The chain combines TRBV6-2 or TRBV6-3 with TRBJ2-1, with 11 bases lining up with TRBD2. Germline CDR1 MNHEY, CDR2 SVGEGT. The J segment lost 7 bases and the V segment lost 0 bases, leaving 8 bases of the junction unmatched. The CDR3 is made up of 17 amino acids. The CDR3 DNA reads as TGTGCCAGCAGTTACTCCTACTTAGCGGGAGGGCCGAATGAGCAGTTCTTC. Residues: CASSYSYLAGGPNEQFF.

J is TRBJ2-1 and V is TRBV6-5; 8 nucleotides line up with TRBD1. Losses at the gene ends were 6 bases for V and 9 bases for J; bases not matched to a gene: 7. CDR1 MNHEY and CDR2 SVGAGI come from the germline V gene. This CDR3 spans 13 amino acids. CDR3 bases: TGTGCCAGCAGCCGCACAGGGGGTGGTGAGCAGTTCTTC. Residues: CASSRTGGGEQFF.

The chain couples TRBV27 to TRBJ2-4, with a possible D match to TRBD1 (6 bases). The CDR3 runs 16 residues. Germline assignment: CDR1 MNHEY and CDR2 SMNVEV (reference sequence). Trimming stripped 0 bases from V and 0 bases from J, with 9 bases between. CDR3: CASSLSAGVAKNIQYF. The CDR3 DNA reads TGTGCCAGCAGTTTATCGGCAGGGGTAGCCAAAAACATTCAGTACTTC.

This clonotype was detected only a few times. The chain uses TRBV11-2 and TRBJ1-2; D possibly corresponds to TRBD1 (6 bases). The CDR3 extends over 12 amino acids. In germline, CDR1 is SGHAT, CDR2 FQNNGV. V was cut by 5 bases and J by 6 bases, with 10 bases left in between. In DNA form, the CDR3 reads TGTGCCAGCAGCCTACGACAGGATGGCTACACCTTC. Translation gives CASSLRQDGYTF.

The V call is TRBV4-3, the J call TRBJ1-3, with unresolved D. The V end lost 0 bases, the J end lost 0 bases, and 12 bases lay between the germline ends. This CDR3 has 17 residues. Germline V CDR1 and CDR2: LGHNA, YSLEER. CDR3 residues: CASSQDMRLSSGNTIYF. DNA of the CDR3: TGCGCCAGCAGCCAAGATATGCGACTGTCCTCTGGAAACACCATATATTTT.

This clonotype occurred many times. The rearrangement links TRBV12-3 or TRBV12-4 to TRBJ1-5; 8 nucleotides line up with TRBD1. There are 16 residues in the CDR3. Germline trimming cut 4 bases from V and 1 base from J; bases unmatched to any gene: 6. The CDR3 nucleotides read TGTGCCAGCAGTTACGACAGGGGTGTAAGCAATCAGCCCCAGCATTTT. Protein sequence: CASSYDRGVSNQPQHF.

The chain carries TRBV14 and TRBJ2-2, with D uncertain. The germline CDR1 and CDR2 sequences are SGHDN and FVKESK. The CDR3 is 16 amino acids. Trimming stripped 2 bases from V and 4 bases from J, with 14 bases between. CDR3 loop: CASSQQRHPLTGELFF. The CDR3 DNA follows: TGTGCCAGCAGCCAACAACGGCACCCTCTCACCGGGGAGCTGTTTTTT.